Below, one T cell receptor (beta chain) is given with its context. Data came from immunoSEQ multiplex PCR; TCRdb stores just in-frame clones and leaves some out. The sample has 200,000 to 250,000 clones; 75% to 90% are singletons. The data stem from a study of blood T cell repertoires in COVID-19. As for the study in general: The study drew acute and convalescent COVID-19 samples from the United States, Italy and Spain. The cDNA or gDNA used as material had been derived from T cells, B-cell-depleted T cells, or PBMCs.

Trimming took 3 bases from V and 3 from J; bases not matched to a gene: 2. Germline assignment: CDR1 DFQATT and CDR2 SNEGSKA (reference sequence). This CDR3 has 13 residues. The receptor's source is a woman under 40 with acute COVID-19. The specimen was PBMCs or T cells enriched from blood (not recorded which). The chain employs TRBV20-1 and TRBJ2-7, with TRBD2 identical over 10 bases. CDR3 DNA sequence: TGCAGTGCTAGTGCTAGCGGGAGCTACGAGCAGTACTTC. Translated: CSASASGSYEQYF.